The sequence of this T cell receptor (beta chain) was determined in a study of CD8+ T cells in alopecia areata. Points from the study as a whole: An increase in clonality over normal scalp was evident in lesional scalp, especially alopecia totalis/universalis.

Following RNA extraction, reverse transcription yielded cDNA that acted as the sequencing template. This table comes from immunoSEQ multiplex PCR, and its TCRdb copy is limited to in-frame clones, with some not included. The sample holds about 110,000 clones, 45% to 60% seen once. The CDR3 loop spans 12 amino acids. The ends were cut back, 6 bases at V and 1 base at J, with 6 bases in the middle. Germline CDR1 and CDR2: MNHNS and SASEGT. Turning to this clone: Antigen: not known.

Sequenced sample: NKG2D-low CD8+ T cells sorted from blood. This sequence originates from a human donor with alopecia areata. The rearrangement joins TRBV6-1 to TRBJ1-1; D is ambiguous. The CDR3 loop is CASRAGNTEAFF. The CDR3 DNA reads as TGTGCCAGCAGGGCCGGGAACACTGAAGCTTTCTTT.